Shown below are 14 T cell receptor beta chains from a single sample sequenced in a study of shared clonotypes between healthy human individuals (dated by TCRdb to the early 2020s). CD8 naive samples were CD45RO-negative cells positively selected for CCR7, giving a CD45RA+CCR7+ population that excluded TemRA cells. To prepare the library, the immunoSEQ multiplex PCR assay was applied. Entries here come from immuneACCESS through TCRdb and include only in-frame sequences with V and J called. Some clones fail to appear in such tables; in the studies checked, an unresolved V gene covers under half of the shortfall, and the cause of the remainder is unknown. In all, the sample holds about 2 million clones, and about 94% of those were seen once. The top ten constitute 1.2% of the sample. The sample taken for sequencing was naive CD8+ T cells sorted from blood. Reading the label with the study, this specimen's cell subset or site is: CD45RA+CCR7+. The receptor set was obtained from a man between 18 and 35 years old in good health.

CDR3 sequence: CASSVGPQVGYEQYF. In nucleotides, the CDR3 is TGTGCCAGCAGCGTTGGCCCTCAGGTTGGCTACGAGCAGTACTTC. V and J are TRBV9 and TRBJ2-7; D gene uncertain. CDR3 length: 15 residues. Germline lookup yields CDR1 SGDLS and CDR2 YYNGEE. Deletions cut 2 bases from V and 3 bases from J, with 15 bases between. The full variable domain, its missing parts supplied by reference TRBV9 and TRBJ2-7, is DSGVTQTPKHLITATGQRVTLRCSPRSGDLSVYWYQQSLDQGLQFLIQYYNGEERAKGNILERFSAQQFPDLHSELNLSSLELGDSALYFCASSVGPQVGYEQYFGPGTRLTVT.

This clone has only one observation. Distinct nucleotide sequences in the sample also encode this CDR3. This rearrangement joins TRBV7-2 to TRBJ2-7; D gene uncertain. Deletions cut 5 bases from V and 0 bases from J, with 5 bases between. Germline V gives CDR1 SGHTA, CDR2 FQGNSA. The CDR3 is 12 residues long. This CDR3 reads CASSPGSYEQYF. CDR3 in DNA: TGTGCCAGCAGCCCGGGCTCCTACGAGCAGTACTTC.

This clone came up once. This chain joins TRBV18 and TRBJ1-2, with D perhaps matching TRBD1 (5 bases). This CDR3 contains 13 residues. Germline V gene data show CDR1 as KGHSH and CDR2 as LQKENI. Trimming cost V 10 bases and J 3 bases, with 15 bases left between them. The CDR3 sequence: CATSLRDDYGYTF. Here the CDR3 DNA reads TGTGCCACCTCCCTTAGGGACGACTATGGCTACACCTTC.

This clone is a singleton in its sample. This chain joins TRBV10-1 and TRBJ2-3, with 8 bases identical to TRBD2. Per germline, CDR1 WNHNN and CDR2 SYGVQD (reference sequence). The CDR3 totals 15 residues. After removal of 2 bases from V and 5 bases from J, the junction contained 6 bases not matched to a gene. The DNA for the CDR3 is TGCGCCAGCAGTGAGACGGGAGGGCCCGGAGATACGCAGTATTTT. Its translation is CASSETGGPGDTQYF.

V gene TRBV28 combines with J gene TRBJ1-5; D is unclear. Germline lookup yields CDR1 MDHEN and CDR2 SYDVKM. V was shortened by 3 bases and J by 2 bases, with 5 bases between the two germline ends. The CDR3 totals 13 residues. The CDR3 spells CASSFWRNQPQHF. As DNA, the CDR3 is TGTGCCAGCAGTTTTTGGCGCAATCAGCCCCAGCATTTT. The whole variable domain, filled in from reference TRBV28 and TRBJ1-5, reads DVKVTQSSRYLVKRTGEKVFLECVQDMDHENMFWYRQDPGLGLRLIYFSYDVKMKEKGDIPEGYSVSREKKERFSLILESASTNQTSMYLCASSFWRNQPQHFGDGTRLSIL.

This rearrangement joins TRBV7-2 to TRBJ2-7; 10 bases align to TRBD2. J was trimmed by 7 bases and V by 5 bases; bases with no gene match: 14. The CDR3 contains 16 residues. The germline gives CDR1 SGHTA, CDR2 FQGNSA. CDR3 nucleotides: TGTGCCAGCAGCACTCTAGCGGGAGTGGGTTATTTGGAGCAGTACTTC. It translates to CASSTLAGVGYLEQYF.

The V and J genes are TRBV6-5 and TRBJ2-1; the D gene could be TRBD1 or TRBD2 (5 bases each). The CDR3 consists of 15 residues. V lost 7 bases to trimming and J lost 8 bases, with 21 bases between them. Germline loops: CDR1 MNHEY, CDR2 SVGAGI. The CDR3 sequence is CASKGPRGRMDEQFF. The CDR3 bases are TGTGCCAGCAAGGGGCCCCGGGGCCGGATGGATGAGCAGTTCTTC.

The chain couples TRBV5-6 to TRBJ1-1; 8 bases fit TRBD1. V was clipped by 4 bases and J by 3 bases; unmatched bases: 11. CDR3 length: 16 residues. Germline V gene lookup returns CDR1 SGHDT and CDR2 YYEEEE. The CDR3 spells CASSPGSGGLDTEAFF. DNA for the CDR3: TGTGCCAGCAGCCCCGGCTCAGGGGGCCTGGACACTGAAGCTTTCTTT.

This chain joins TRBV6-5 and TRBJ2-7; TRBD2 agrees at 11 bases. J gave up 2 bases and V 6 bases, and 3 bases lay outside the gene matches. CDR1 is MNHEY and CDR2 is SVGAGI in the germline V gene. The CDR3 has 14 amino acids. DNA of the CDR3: TGTGCCAGCAGACTTAGCGGGGGGGCCTACGAGCAGTACTTC. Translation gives CASRLSGGAYEQYF.

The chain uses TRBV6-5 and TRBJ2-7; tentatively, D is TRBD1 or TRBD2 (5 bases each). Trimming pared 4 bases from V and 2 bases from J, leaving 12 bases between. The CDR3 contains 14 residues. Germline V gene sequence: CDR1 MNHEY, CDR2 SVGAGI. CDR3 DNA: TGTGCCAGCAGTTCTGGGGTGGGGGCCTACGAGCAGTACTTC. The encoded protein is CASSSGVGAYEQYF.

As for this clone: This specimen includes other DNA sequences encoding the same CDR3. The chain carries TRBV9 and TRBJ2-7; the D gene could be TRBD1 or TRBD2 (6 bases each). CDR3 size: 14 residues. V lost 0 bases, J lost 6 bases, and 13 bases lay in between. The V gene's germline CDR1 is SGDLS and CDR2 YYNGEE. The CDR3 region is CASSVGGGTLEQYF. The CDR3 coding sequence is TGTGCCAGCAGCGTAGGAGGGGGGACCCTCGAGCAGTACTTC.

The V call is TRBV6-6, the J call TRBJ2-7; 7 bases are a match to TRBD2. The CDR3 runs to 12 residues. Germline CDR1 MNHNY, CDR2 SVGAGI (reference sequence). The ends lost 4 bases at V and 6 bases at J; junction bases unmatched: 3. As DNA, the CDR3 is TGTGCCAGCAGTTCCGGACTAGTCGAGCAGTACTTC. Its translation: CASSSGLVEQYF.

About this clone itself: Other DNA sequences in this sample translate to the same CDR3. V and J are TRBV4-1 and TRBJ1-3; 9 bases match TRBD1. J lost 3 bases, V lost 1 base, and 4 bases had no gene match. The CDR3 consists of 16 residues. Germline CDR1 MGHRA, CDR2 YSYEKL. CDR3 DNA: TGCGCCAGCAGCCAAGTTACAGGGGGCGGTGGAAACACCATATATTTT. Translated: CASSQVTGGGGNTIYF.

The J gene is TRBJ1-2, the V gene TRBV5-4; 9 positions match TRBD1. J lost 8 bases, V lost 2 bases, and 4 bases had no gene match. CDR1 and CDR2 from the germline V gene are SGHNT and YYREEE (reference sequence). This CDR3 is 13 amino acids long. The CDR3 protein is CASSLTGGRGYTF. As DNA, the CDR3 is TGTGCCAGCAGCTTAACAGGGGGCCGAGGCTACACCTTC.